The 27 T cell receptor beta chains below were found in one sample sequenced in a study of CD8+CD57+ T cells in acquired aplastic anemia. CDR3 and TCR beta VDJ profiling relied on a genomic DNA template. TCRdb reprocessed the reads with MiXCR, giving one entry per CDR3 protein. The table includes some 68,000 distinct CDR3 sequences, approximately 50% detected once. Sample: sorted CD4+, CD8+, or CD8+CD57+ T cells (not recorded which) from PBMCs. The source is a human donor in good health, serving as a control.

J is TRBJ2-5 and V is TRBV7-9; a possible D gene is TRBD2 (6 bases). V shed 10 bases and J shed 5 bases, with 14 bases lying between them. Germline CDR1 is SEHNR and CDR2 is FQNEAQ (reference sequence). The CDR3 consists of 12 residues. The CDR3 sequence is CATDPGVETQYF. CDR3 nucleotide sequence: TGTGCCACAGACCCGGGAGTGGAGACCCAGTACTTC.

Ten or more counts support this clonotype. V is TRBV12-3 or TRBV12-4 and J is TRBJ1-4; D possibly corresponds to TRBD1 (5 bases). The V end was cut by 5 bases, the J end by 8 bases, with 18 bases between. This CDR3 has 15 amino acids. Written as DNA, the CDR3 is TGTGCCAGCAGTACCAAGGGGTATCAGGCGGAAAAACTGTTTTTT. This sequence encodes CASSTKGYQAEKLFF.

The genes are TRBV11-1 and TRBJ2-3; 8 nucleotides line up with TRBD1. The junction had 12 bases not matched to a gene; V was cut back by 5 bases and J by 2 bases. Per the germline V gene, CDR1 is SGHAT and CDR2 is FQDESV (reference sequence). CDR3 size: 17 residues. CDR3 sequence reads: CASSNPTGTGFTDTQYF. CDR3 in DNA: TGTGCCAGCAGCAACCCGACCGGGACAGGCTTCACAGATACGCAGTATTTT. Supplemented by reference TRBV11-1 and TRBJ2-3, the full variable domain reads EAEVAQSPRYKITEKSQAVAFWCDPISGHATLYWYRQILGQGPELLVQFQDESVVDDSQLPKDRFSAERLKGVDSTLKIQPAELGDSAMYLCASSNPTGTGFTDTQYFGPGTRLTVL.

This chain links TRBV20-1 with TRBJ2-5; 7 bases map to TRBD2. In germline, CDR1 is DFQATT, CDR2 SNEGSKA (reference sequence). This CDR3 is built from 15 residues. V lost 3 bases, J lost 5 bases, and 12 bases stayed unmatched. The CDR3 nucleotides are TGCAGTGCTAGCGGGAGGATTGGGGCAGAGGAGACCCAGTACTTC. Amino acid sequence: CSASGRIGAEETQYF.

V gene TRBV10-1 combines with J gene TRBJ2-7; 11 bases align to TRBD2. The junction had 3 bases not matched to a gene; V was cut back by 6 bases and J by 2 bases. This CDR3 contains 14 residues. Germline CDR1 is WNHNN and CDR2 is SYGVQD (reference sequence). The CDR3 DNA is TGCGCCAGCAGCCGACTAGCGGGACCCTACGAGCAGTACTTC. Amino acids: CASSRLAGPYEQYF.

This clonotype was counted a single time. The chain joins TRBV7-3 to TRBJ1-6, with unresolved D. V was shortened by 3 bases and J by 10 bases, with 7 bases between the two germline ends. The CDR3 consists of 12 residues. The germline V gene has CDR1 SGHTA and CDR2 FQGTGA. CDR3 loop: CASSLDFSPLHF. For the CDR3, the DNA is TGTGCCAGCAGCTTGGACTTCTCACCCCTCCACTTT.

This clonotype appeared many times. The chain carries TRBV29-1 and TRBJ2-1, with 9 nucleotides matching TRBD2. The CDR3 consists of 16 residues. Germline V CDR1 and CDR2: SQVTM, ANQGSEA. V was clipped by 5 bases and J by 6 bases; unmatched bases: 14. In DNA form, the CDR3 reads TGCAGCGTTCTAGGTTTCCCTAGCGGGAATTTCAATGAGCAGTTCTTC. Protein product: CSVLGFPSGNFNEQFF.

This clonotype has at least ten counts. This rearrangement joins TRBV5-1 to TRBJ2-7, with TRBD1 identical over 7 bases. The CDR3 length is 15 residues. Germline V gene sequence: CDR1 SGHRS, CDR2 YFSETQ. V trimming: 0 bases; J trimming: 1 base; junction bases outside the gene matches: 4. The CDR3 is CASSLEAGGSYEQYF. The CDR3 nucleotides are TGCGCCAGCAGCTTGGAGGCAGGGGGTTCCTACGAGCAGTACTTC.

In the case of this clonotype: Germline and junction disagree at one end, which may indicate a read error. This rearrangement joins TRBV2 to TRBJ2-7, with 9 bases identical to TRBD1. Germline CDR1 SNHLY, CDR2 FYNNEI. CDR3 length: 15 residues. CDR3 sequence (DNA): TGTGCCATCAGTTCCAAGGGACAGGGATCCTACGAGCAGTACTTC. This sequence encodes CAISSKGQGSYEQYF.

The chain uses TRBV19 and TRBJ1-5, with TRBD1 matching 7 bases. Germline CDR1 is LNHDA and CDR2 is SQIVND (reference sequence). This CDR3 contains 13 residues. V lost 5 bases and J lost 4; bases outside the gene matches: 2. In DNA form, the CDR3 reads TGTGCCAGTAGTCTCAGGGGGAATCAGCCCCAGCATTTT. Residues: CASSLRGNQPQHF.

The table lists this clonotype with a few counts. The chain joins TRBV6-1 to TRBJ1-1; 7 bases fit TRBD1. Germline V gives CDR1 MNHNS, CDR2 SASEGT. The CDR3 runs 14 residues. V shed 7 bases, J shed 5 bases, and the junction held 10 bases outside the gene matches. CDR3 DNA: TGTGCCAGCACCGTCACAGGGGTGTGGACTGAAGCTTTCTTT. This sequence encodes CASTVTGVWTEAFF.

This clonotype was recorded only once. This chain connects TRBV7-3 to TRBJ2-3; 8 nucleotides match TRBD2. The germline V gene encodes CDR1 SGHTA and CDR2 FQGTGA. The J segment lost 6 bases and the V segment lost 2 bases, leaving 4 bases of the junction unmatched. The CDR3 length is 14 residues. CDR3 DNA: TGTGCCAGCAGCTTAGCGGGAGGTATTGATACGCAGTATTTT. Its translation: CASSLAGGIDTQYF.

This clonotype has ten or more counts. The V and J genes are TRBV6-1 and TRBJ2-3; possibly TRBD1 or TRBD2 for D (5 bases each). CDR1 is MNHNS, CDR2 SASEGT, per germline. The CDR3 has 14 amino acids. With 5 bases removed from V and 0 bases from J, the gap between germline ends came to 9 bases. The CDR3 DNA is TGTGCCAGCAGTAGGGACCCAAGCACAGATACGCAGTATTTT. Amino acid sequence: CASSRDPSTDTQYF.

The gene calls are TRBV19 and TRBJ2-2, with no clear D. Trimming pared 5 bases from V and 8 bases from J, leaving 9 bases between. The CDR3 is 12 residues long. In germline, CDR1 is LNHDA, CDR2 SQIVND (reference sequence). CDR3 residues: CASSLGRGELFF. The DNA of the CDR3 is TGTGCCAGTAGTTTGGGTAGGGGGGAGCTGTTTTTT.

To note about this clonotype: A junction boundary mismatches the germline segment, possibly from a read error. The chain links TRBV7-2 to TRBJ2-3; D may be TRBD1 (5 bases). The CDR3 is 10 residues long. Germline V gene lookup returns CDR1 SGHTA and CDR2 FQGNSA. The CDR3 sequence is CASSLETEVF. The DNA for the CDR3 is TGTGCCAGCAGCTTGGAGACAGAGGTCTTC.

This clonotype was seen many times. The gene calls are TRBV6-5 and TRBJ2-1; unclear D gene. CDR3 length: 12 amino acids. Deletions cut 10 bases from V and 6 bases from J, with 13 bases between. The germline V gene has CDR1 MNHEY and CDR2 SVGAGI. CDR3 bases: TGTGCCACTGGTCTGGGTGGCAATGAGCAGTTCTTC. Protein product: CATGLGGNEQFF.

The chain links TRBV7-3 to TRBJ2-2; D is possibly TRBD2 (6 bases). V lost 5 bases, J lost 1 base, and 14 bases lay in between. The CDR3 consists of 16 residues. CDR1 and CDR2 from the germline V gene are SGHTA and FQGTGA. CDR3 residues: CASSPSGFLNTGELFF. In DNA, the CDR3 is TGTGCCAGCAGCCCAAGCGGGTTTTTGAACACCGGGGAGCTGTTTTTT.

The chain has TRBV14 and TRBJ1-6; D is ambiguous. Deletions cut 1 base from V and 10 bases from J, with 14 bases between. The CDR3 is 15 residues long. Germline V gene lookup returns CDR1 SGHDN and CDR2 FVKESK. CDR3 sequence (DNA): TGTGCCAGCAGCCAAGGTGCAGGTCTTGGATCACCCCTCCACTTT. It yields the protein CASSQGAGLGSPLHF.

The gene calls are TRBV7-9 and TRBJ1-5; the D gene is possibly TRBD1 (5 bases). The germline CDR1 and CDR2 sequences are SEHNR and FQNEAQ (reference sequence). Trimming removed 6 bases from V and 3 bases from J, with 9 bases in between. This CDR3 contains 13 residues. The CDR3 loop reads CASRGDYNQPQHF. CDR3 nucleotide sequence: TGTGCCAGCAGAGGGGACTACAATCAGCCCCAGCATTTT.

The chain couples TRBV27 to TRBJ1-5; 9 bases line up with TRBD1. V was clipped by 3 bases and J by 6 bases; unmatched bases: 3. In germline, CDR1 is MNHEY, CDR2 SMNVEV (reference sequence). The CDR3 spans 14 residues. This chain's CDR3 is CASSFWTGVQPQHF. CDR3 in DNA: TGTGCCAGCAGTTTTTGGACAGGGGTTCAGCCCCAGCATTTT.

There are many counts of this clonotype. The chain has TRBV4-1 and TRBJ2-7; 7 bases map to TRBD1. The CDR3 has 14 residues. V was clipped by 4 bases and J by 11 bases; unmatched bases: 14. Germline V lookup: CDR1 MGHRA, CDR2 YSYEKL. The CDR3 sequence is CASSRDTGQPTKYF. As DNA, the CDR3 is TGCGCCAGCAGCCGGGACACGGGACAGCCGACCAAGTACTTC.

This clonotype occurred many times. The V gene is TRBV5-1, the J gene TRBJ2-3; D call uncertain. CDR1 SGHRS and CDR2 YFSETQ come from the germline V gene. The CDR3 has 15 amino acids. V gave up 0 bases and J gave up 3 bases, with 11 bases separating them. The CDR3 region has the DNA TGCGCCAGCAGCTTGGTCAGTGGATGGACAGATACGCAGTATTTT. Its protein product is CASSLVSGWTDTQYF.

CDR3 amino acids: CAINLGVGNTIYF. The CDR3 DNA sequence: TGTGCCATCAACCTGGGGGTTGGAAACACCATATATTTT. J is TRBJ1-3 and V is TRBV2, with D perhaps matching TRBD1 (5 bases). Per the germline V gene, CDR1 is SNHLY and CDR2 is FYNNEI. V was shortened by 10 bases and J by 3 bases, with 13 bases between the two germline ends. This CDR3 has 13 amino acids.

This clonotype was seen a single time. In DNA form, the CDR3 reads TGCAGCGTTGTGCAGAGATTGAACACTGAAGCTTTCTTT. As protein: CSVVQRLNTEAFF. The gene calls are TRBV29-1 and TRBJ1-1; D ambiguous. CDR3 size: 13 residues. Per the germline V gene, CDR1 is SQVTM and CDR2 is ANQGSEA. V was cut by 4 bases and J by 0 bases, with 9 bases left in between.

On this clonotype itself: One end of the junction does not line up with germline, which may come from a read error. The gene calls are TRBV15 and TRBJ2-7; possible D gene TRBD1, 5 bases. Per germline, CDR1 LNHNV and CDR2 YYDKDF (reference sequence). The CDR3 length is 15 residues. Here the CDR3 DNA reads TGCGCCACCAGCAGAGATCGCACAGGCCCCTACGAGCAGTACTTC. It translates to CATSRDRTGPYEQYF.

The chain joins TRBV20-1 to TRBJ1-1; 8 bases are a match to TRBD1. Germline V gives CDR1 DFQATT, CDR2 SNEGSKA (reference sequence). The CDR3 totals 13 residues. The J segment lost 4 bases and the V segment lost 6 bases, leaving 7 bases of the junction unmatched. The CDR3 reads CSAWTGKITEAFF. The CDR3 nucleotides are TGCAGTGCCTGGACAGGGAAGATCACTGAAGCTTTCTTT.

This clonotype showed up many times. The rearrangement uses TRBV27 and TRBJ1-2; TRBD1 aligns across 9 bases. This CDR3 region has 15 residues. CDR1 and CDR2 (germline): MNHEY, SMNVEV (reference sequence). V trimming: 6 bases; J trimming: 4 bases; junction bases outside the gene matches: 9. CDR3: CASSPLADRGYGYTF. The CDR3 DNA reads as TGTGCCAGCAGCCCTCTAGCGGACAGGGGCTATGGCTACACCTTC.